These 5 T cell receptor beta chains came from one sample sequenced in a study of regulatory T cells in long-lasting Graves disease. Time point meaning: newly diagnosed GD, antithyroid drugs for less than 3 months. Isolated PBMC RNA provided the starting material for the TCR library. The authors built TCR beta libraries using iRepertoire HTBI primers and Arm-PCR of CDR3 regions. Each CDR3 protein gets one entry after TCRdb re-called the multiplex PCR reads with MiXCR. The data hold roughly 320,000 distinct CDR3 sequences, with 16% observed a single time. The data were also submitted as part of a second study, on T cells in Graves' hyperthyroidism and ophthalmopathy.

The source was peripheral blood mononuclear cells (PBMCs), collected at new diagnosis, from a patient treated with antithyroid drugs. The receptors originated from a man aged 35 to 55 with Graves disease.

This clonotype came up many times. The chain carries TRBV7-2 and TRBJ2-3, with a weak D call TRBD2 (6 bases). The germline CDR1 and CDR2 sequences are SGHTA and FQGNSA. Trimming pared 5 bases from V and 2 bases from J, leaving 17 bases between. CDR3 size: 16 residues. The CDR3 region has the DNA TGTGCCAGCAGCGCGGGGCTCCACTATGACACAGATACGCAGTATTTT. It encodes CASSAGLHYDTDTQYF.

The rearrangement joins TRBV10-2 to TRBJ1-1; 10 positions agree with TRBD1. The CDR3 consists of 13 residues. The junction had 3 bases not matched to a gene; V was cut back by 10 bases and J by 1 base. Germline CDR1 reads WSHSY; CDR2 reads SAAADI. The CDR3 spells CATRDRGNTEAFF. The CDR3 region has the DNA TGCGCCACCCGGGACAGGGGGAACACTGAAGCTTTCTTT.

This clonotype was observed at least ten times. CDR3 loop: CASSKGQGRNSPLHF. As DNA, the CDR3 is TGTGCCAGCAGCAAAGGACAGGGGAGAAATTCACCCCTCCACTTT. The chain carries TRBV9 and TRBJ1-6; 9 bases match TRBD1. Trimming took 4 bases from V and 7 from J; bases not matched to a gene: 6. The length of the CDR3 is 15 residues. From germline, CDR1 is SGDLS and CDR2 YYNGEE.

This clonotype was counted at least ten times. The gene calls are TRBV7-8 and TRBJ1-1, with D unclear. Germline V CDR1 and CDR2: SGHVS, FQNEAQ. Trimming shortened V by 2 bases and J by 1 base, and 8 bases separated the two germline ends. This CDR3 contains 14 residues. The CDR3 DNA sequence: TGTGCCAGCAGCTTATGGCAGACGAACACTGAAGCTTTCTTT. Translation: CASSLWQTNTEAFF.

This clonotype was observed many times. The rearrangement links TRBV12-5 to TRBJ1-3; D remains unclear. The V end lost 9 bases, the J end lost 0 bases, and 6 bases lay between the germline ends. The CDR3 is made up of 12 amino acids. Germline loops: CDR1 LGHNT, CDR2 FRNRAP. CDR3 protein: CASQSSGNTIYF. The CDR3 region has the DNA TGTGCTAGCCAAAGCTCTGGAAACACCATATATTTT.